The T cell receptor (beta chain) described here comes from a study of PD-1 blockade in classical Hodgkin lymphoma (TCRdb year 2020). Background on the whole study: Nivolumab dosing was 3 mg/kg intravenously every 2 weeks, continuing until either disease progression or unacceptable toxicity. To define a peripheral blood immune signature of response to PD-1 blockade in classical Hodgkin lymphoma, the study combined TCR beta sequencing with CyTOF. Overall study results and their limits: Trial patients achieving complete response had baseline diversity similar to newly diagnosed patients, whereas partial responders and progressors had significantly lower diversity. A significant rise by C4D1 was seen in CD4+ but not CD8+ TCR diversity (p=0.0027 vs p=0.16), with the rise being most apparent in complete responders (p=0.02). The study covered only a single clinical trial cohort, and the causes of the repertoire differences, possibly disease activity or prior therapy, were still not defined. Baseline TCR diversity was reported to be lower in newly diagnosed patients than in healthy donors and to be lower still in relapsed/refractory patients. Patients starting nivolumab less than 1 year after ASCT had lower diversity and were excluded from later analyses to avoid confounding by immune reconstitution.

The germline V and J ends show losses of 1 base and 1 base respectively, and no gene match explains 2 bases of the junction. CDR3 length: 16 amino acids, cysteine to phenylalanine. Only the CDR3 DNA is retained, 48 bases long and in frame from the first base. The germline V gene encodes CDR1 SGHNT and CDR2 YENEEA. About this clone itself: What this receptor recognizes is not known. Base qualities are not at hand, and no much larger clone is one base apart.

Genomic DNA was isolated using the Qiagen DNeasy kit from unsorted PBMCs as well as from negatively selected CD4+ and CD8+ fractions. Using primers that anneal to V and J segments, immunoSEQ multiplex PCR amplified the TCR beta CDR3 regions. A synthetic immune receptor repertoire was used to minimize amplification bias, and remaining bias was computationally removed after sequencing. The source study handled its data this way. Custom Python scripts were used to quantify repertoire diversity as the Shannon entropy index. Unsorted, CD4+ and CD8+ repertoires were examined separately, except in combined analyses, for which CD4+ and CD8+ sequences were merged in silico. Clonal expansion was defined as a frequency increase of at least 2-fold after treatment compared with C1D1, and clones undetected at baseline were assigned a pseudocount of 0.5. Clones with 0 or 1 copy at C1D1 were classified as singleton clones, and clones with 2 or more copies were classified as non-singleton clones. Clones expanded in unsorted samples were assigned a CD4+, CD8+ or unknown annotation through matching of protein sequences in sorted samples from the same patient. Wilcoxon tests were applied to paired samples to test diversity changes from C1D1 to C4D1. What TCRdb holds here is the immuneACCESS table cut down to in-frame rearrangements. Part of the clones is not present; checked against another copy, under half of the missing clones reflect an unresolved V gene, and the others are unexplained. Clonal size and the V and J genes are those of that table, whereas D and trimming came from the DNA. The sample table holds some 35,000 clones, of which more than 80% were seen once. The ten most abundant clones make up roughly 0.23% of the sample.

The time point label here, explained by the study, means: cycle 1 day 1 (C1D1), immediately before nivolumab initiation. Relapse after autologous stem cell transplantation had occurred in all trial patients, and cohorts A, B and C were distinguished by prior brentuximab vedotin exposure. A Miltenyi CD4+ T cell isolation kit was used for magnetic negative selection to purify CD4+ T cells from thawed PBMCs. The trial cohort included fewer than 65 patients with relapsed/refractory classical Hodgkin lymphoma, and each patient had a best overall response of complete response, partial response or progressive disease. In the multi-cohort phase II CheckMate 205 trial, trial patients received single-agent nivolumab. An independent review committee assessed best overall response by applying the 2007 International Working Group response criteria. Trial PBMCs were obtained immediately prior to nivolumab initiation (C1D1) and on therapy at cycle 2 day 1 and cycle 4 day 1. After peripheral blood was drawn into 8 mL Vacutainer Cell Preparation Tubes, PBMCs were isolated by centrifugation and then cryopreserved. Purified CD4+ and CD8+ fractions were generated only in cases for which an additional PBMC sample was available. On LS columns in a quadroMACS separator, the magnetically labelled cells were depleted, and the flow-through was collected as the purified fraction.

Sequencing was performed on CD4+ T cells from blood, taken at baseline. The V and J genes are TRBV11-3 and TRBJ2-3; 10 junctional bases match TRBD2. The TCR comes from a human donor with classical Hodgkin lymphoma. This receptor carries the CDR3 CASSLGLAGGTDTQYF. The DNA sequence follows: TGTGCCAGCAGCTTAGGGCTAGCGGGAGGCACAGATACGCAGTATTTT.